Below, 2 T cell receptor beta chains from the same sample are listed, as sequenced in a study of OX40 agonist ivuxolimab in advanced cancers. Repertoires were generated with immunoSEQ multiplex PCR, while TCRdb's copy carries only in-frame clones and drops some. The data hold about 61,000 clones, with about 88% observed a single time. This specimen consisted of CD4+ or CD8+ T cells sorted from blood, obtained in a trial of the OX40 agonist ivuxolimab. The source is an adult with an advanced solid tumor such as melanoma, head and neck, liver or kidney cancer.

The rearrangement links TRBV5-1 to TRBJ2-7, with 10 nucleotides matching TRBD1. Germline lookup yields CDR1 SGHRS and CDR2 YFSETQ. CDR3 length equals 13 residues. Trimming removed 4 bases from V and 5 bases from J; junction bases left unmatched: 3. CDR3 loop: CASSPDRGNEQYF. The CDR3 coding sequence is TGCGCCAGCAGCCCGGACAGGGGGAACGAGCAGTACTTC.

V is TRBV5-5 and J is TRBJ2-3; 8 bases align to TRBD1. This CDR3 region has 15 residues. CDR1 is SGHKS and CDR2 is YYEKEE in the germline V gene (reference sequence). J was trimmed by 2 bases and V by 4 bases; bases with no gene match: 6. The CDR3 DNA reads TGTGCCAGCAGCGAGGACAGGGTGATCACAGATACGCAGTATTTT. Translation gives CASSEDRVITDTQYF.